These 5 T cell receptor beta chains were sequenced from one sample in a study of blood T cell repertoires in COVID-19 (dated by TCRdb to 2020 to 2021). The method was the immunoSEQ multiplex PCR assay. The table was pulled from immuneACCESS by TCRdb, which kept in-frame rearrangements only. Such tables lose some clones; where checked, under half of the loss comes from unresolved V genes, and the rest has no known cause. For this sample the table gives about 87,000 clones, of which about 85% were detected only once. The ten largest clonotypes hold 2.5% to 3.5% of the sample. Sequenced material: peripheral blood. These receptors all come from a woman aged 80 or older with COVID-19, enrolled during active disease.

V is TRBV18 and J is TRBJ2-7; D is possibly TRBD1 (5 bases). CDR1 KGHSH and CDR2 LQKENI come from the germline V gene. CDR3 length: 15 amino acids. The germline V and J ends were trimmed by 1 base and 3 bases, with 13 bases remaining between them. CDR3 residues: CASSPLSRANYEQYF. CDR3 nucleotides: TGTGCCAGCTCACCACTAAGCAGGGCTAACTACGAGCAGTACTTC.

A single count supports this clone. The chain is built from TRBV28 and TRBJ1-5; 7 nucleotides align to TRBD1. CDR3 size: 14 residues. Germline V CDR1 and CDR2: MDHEN, SYDVKM. Losses at the gene ends were 7 bases for V and 6 bases for J; bases not matched to a gene: 9. CDR3 sequence (DNA): TGTGCCAGCACCTGGGCAGGGGGTAGTCAGCCCCAGCATTTT. It codes for CASTWAGGSQPQHF.

The chain joins TRBV5-1 to TRBJ2-3; TRBD1 might be the D (5 bases). There are 15 residues in the CDR3. V gave up 7 bases and J gave up 1 base, with 16 bases separating them. Germline CDR1 reads SGHRS; CDR2 reads YFSETQ. CDR3 loop: CASGRIGAGTDTQYF. The CDR3 coding sequence is TGCGCCAGCGGAAGGATAGGGGCGGGCACAGATACGCAGTATTTT.

The chain is built from TRBV4-1 and TRBJ2-3, with a tentative D call TRBD2 (6 bases). V lost 4 bases to trimming and J lost 1 base, with 15 bases between them. The germline gives CDR1 MGHRA, CDR2 YSYEKL. This CDR3 is 16 amino acids long. This CDR3 reads CASSRDLGSGTDTQYF. The CDR3 DNA reads as TGCGCCAGCAGCCGAGACCTCGGGAGTGGCACAGATACGCAGTATTTT.

The gene calls are TRBV10-3 and TRBJ2-7; 8 nucleotides agree with TRBD2. This CDR3 has 14 amino acids. Germline assignment: CDR1 ENHRY and CDR2 SYGVKD. V was pared by 8 bases and J by 5 bases, with 11 bases of the junction left unmatched. CDR3 sequence (DNA): TGTGCCATCGGAAAACGGGAGGGGTCCCACGAGCAGTACTTC. This gives the protein CAIGKREGSHEQYF.